This record covers a single T cell receptor beta chain. Libraries were prepared by immunoSEQ multiplex PCR; TCRdb keeps only in-frame clonotypes and omits some of them. The sample yields fewer than 700,000 clones, approximately 87% seen once. These data belong to a study of shared T cell receptors in the human thymus. The V gene end was trimmed by 4 bases and the J gene end by 7 bases; junction bases not matched to a gene: 8. The CDR3 is 15 residues long. Germline V gene sequence: CDR1 SGHRS, CDR2 YFSETQ. The same specimen was also included in a second study, on human thymus T cells. As reported in that work: Infants served as donors; they were healthy and Finnish and were having corrective surgery for congenital heart defects. From resections taken during corrective heart surgery, the thymus tissue was obtained. Reports from related research described highly overlapping thymic repertoires among unrelated individuals.

Sequencing was carried out using thymocytes. The origin of this receptor is a boy under two years old with a congenital heart defect. The chain uses TRBV5-1 and TRBJ1-4; 9 bases line up with TRBD1. The CDR3 spells CASSPDRGNSEKLFF. The CDR3 DNA sequence: TGCGCCAGCAGCCCGGACAGGGGTAATAGTGAAAAACTGTTTTTT.